Below are 15 T cell receptor beta chains sequenced from a single sample in a study of T cell responses to AZD1222 COVID-19 vaccine. Repertoires were generated with immunoSEQ multiplex PCR, while TCRdb's copy carries only in-frame clones and drops some. The sample includes more than 100,000 clones, 88% of them seen just once. The input for sequencing was peripheral blood, taken on day 0 of AZD1222 vaccination. These receptor sequences come from an adult in good health.

This clone appeared a few times. V is TRBV6-2 or TRBV6-3 and J is TRBJ1-1; D call uncertain. Germline V gene data show CDR1 as MNHEY and CDR2 as SVGEGT. Trimming pared 0 bases from V and 1 base from J, leaving 12 bases between. There are 16 residues in the CDR3. CDR3: CASSYSVERPNTEAFF. The CDR3 DNA sequence: TGTGCCAGCAGTTACTCGGTTGAGAGACCGAACACTGAAGCTTTCTTT.

The chain recombines TRBV6-1 with TRBJ1-1, with no clear D. The CDR3 is made up of 13 amino acids. V was clipped by 1 base and J by 4 bases, with 7 bases between them. CDR1 is MNHNS, CDR2 SASEGT, per germline. CDR3 protein: CASSEVLFTEAFF. The CDR3, as DNA: TGTGCCAGCAGTGAAGTACTATTCACTGAAGCTTTCTTT.

The chain combines TRBV6-5 with TRBJ1-2; 7 nucleotides agree with TRBD1. CDR1 is MNHEY and CDR2 is SVGAGI in the germline V gene. The CDR3 consists of 14 residues. The V segment lost 10 bases and the J segment 4 bases; nucleotides outside the gene matches: 12. CDR3 nucleotides: TGTGCCACCCGTCGGGCAGGGGGAGGCTATGGCTACACCTTC. Its translation is CATRRAGGGYGYTF.

The table lists this clone with a count of one. The chain employs TRBV20-1 and TRBJ2-3; perhaps TRBD1 as D (6 bases). There are 11 residues in the CDR3. Germline V gives CDR1 DFQATT, CDR2 SNEGSKA (reference sequence). V was shortened by 6 bases and J by 7 bases, with 11 bases between the two germline ends. The CDR3 here is CSAYTGNTQYF. The CDR3 DNA reads TGCAGTGCGTATACAGGGAATACGCAGTATTTT.

This chain joins TRBV7-9 and TRBJ1-6, with 8 bases identical to TRBD1. After removal of 2 bases from V and 9 bases from J, the junction contained 9 bases not matched to a gene. CDR3 length: 16 amino acids. Germline V gene sequence: CDR1 SEHNR, CDR2 FQNEAQ (reference sequence). The CDR3 bases are TGTGCCAGCAGCTTAACCCTGACAGGGGCAAGTTCACCCCTCCACTTT. It codes for CASSLTLTGASSPLHF.

The chain uses TRBV4-1 and TRBJ1-1, with 9 bases aligning to TRBD1. Germline CDR1 reads MGHRA; CDR2 reads YSYEKL. With 0 bases clipped from V and 4 bases from J, the junction kept 6 bases outside the gene matches. The CDR3 extends over 16 amino acids. CDR3 sequence (DNA): TGCGCCAGCAGCCAAGATCTGGGACAGGGCCGCACTGAAGCTTTCTTT. It yields the protein CASSQDLGQGRTEAFF.

This clone was recorded once. The V call is TRBV28, the J call TRBJ1-1; 7 bases are a match to TRBD1. The CDR3 is made up of 15 amino acids. Trimming removed 8 bases from V and 3 bases from J; junction bases left unmatched: 12. CDR1 MDHEN and CDR2 SYDVKM come from the germline V gene. The CDR3 spells CASAGGSRADTEAFF. CDR3 in DNA: TGTGCCAGCGCAGGGGGGAGCAGGGCTGACACTGAAGCTTTCTTT. The variable domain in full, with the rest retrieved from reference TRBV28 and TRBJ1-1, is DVKVTQSSRYLVKRTGEKVFLECVQDMDHENMFWYRQDPGLGLRLIYFSYDVKMKEKGDIPEGYSVSREKKERFSLILESASTNQTSMYLCASAGGSRADTEAFFGQGTRLTVV.

The chain employs TRBV5-1 and TRBJ2-3; D may correspond to TRBD1 or TRBD2 (5 bases each). CDR1 is SGHRS, CDR2 YFSETQ, per germline. Trimming removed 1 base from V and 1 base from J, with 13 bases in between. The CDR3 contains 16 residues. The CDR3, as DNA: TGCGCCAGCAGCTTGACAGGACTGGGTGGCACAGATACGCAGTATTTT. Its protein product is CASSLTGLGGTDTQYF.

V gene TRBV12-3 or TRBV12-4 combines with J gene TRBJ2-1; no firm D call. The CDR3 sequence is 13 residues long. The V end lost 3 bases, the J end lost 6 bases, and 9 bases lay between the germline ends. The CDR3 DNA sequence: TGTGCCAGCAGTTTTCAGGTCGGCAATGAGCAGTTCTTC. This codes for CASSFQVGNEQFF.

The rearrangement links TRBV29-1 to TRBJ1-2, with TRBD1 matching over 7 bases. The trim removed 4 bases at V and 7 bases at J, leaving 9 bases unmatched. Germline CDR1 reads SQVTM; CDR2 reads ANQGSEA. The CDR3 has 13 residues. The CDR3 DNA is TGCAGCGTTGGCCTCTCCACAGGGGCTGGCTACACCTTC. Protein sequence: CSVGLSTGAGYTF.

The chain combines TRBV4-1 with TRBJ2-7, with TRBD2 matching 11 bases. The CDR3 sequence is 18 residues long. V dropped 4 bases and J dropped 0; count of bases not matched to a gene: 11. The germline V gene has CDR1 MGHRA and CDR2 YSYEKL. The CDR3 spells CASSPPGIAGGFSYEQYF. In nucleotides, the CDR3 is TGCGCCAGCAGCCCCCCGGGGATAGCGGGGGGGTTCTCCTACGAGCAGTACTTC.

V gene TRBV2 combines with J gene TRBJ1-2; 8 positions agree with TRBD1. Germline V lookup: CDR1 SNHLY, CDR2 FYNNEI. Losses at the gene ends were 5 bases for V and 3 bases for J; bases not matched to a gene: 5. The CDR3 spans 14 residues. The DNA of the CDR3 is TGTGCCAGCAGTCCAGGACAGGGAGACTATGGCTACACCTTC. Translating it yields CASSPGQGDYGYTF.

The CDR3 nucleotides are TGTGCCAGCAGCTTTGGGGTGGCGAACACTGAAGCTTTCTTT. Its translation: CASSFGVANTEAFF. The V call is TRBV7-2, the J call TRBJ1-1; the D is unclear. V lost 3 bases and J lost 1, with 9 bases in between. CDR1 SGHTA and CDR2 FQGNSA come from the germline V gene. The CDR3 extends over 14 amino acids.

The V call is TRBV9, the J call TRBJ1-6, with 10 bases matching TRBD1. After removal of 4 bases from V and 6 bases from J, the junction contained 4 bases not matched to a gene. Germline V gene lookup returns CDR1 SGDLS and CDR2 YYNGEE. The CDR3 length is 15 residues. This CDR3 reads CASSLRTGGNSPLHF. CDR3 bases: TGTGCCAGCAGCTTAAGGACAGGGGGTAATTCACCCCTCCACTTT. The full variable domain, completed using reference TRBV9 and TRBJ1-6, is DSGVTQTPKHLITATGQRVTLRCSPRSGDLSVYWYQQSLDQGLQFLIQYYNGEERAKGNILERFSAQQFPDLHSELNLSSLELGDSALYFCASSLRTGGNSPLHFGNGTRLTVT.

The rearrangement links TRBV4-3 to TRBJ1-1, with a tentative D call TRBD1 (5 bases). CDR3 length equals 12 residues. V lost 0 bases and J 11 bases, leaving 10 bases between the germline ends. The germline gives CDR1 LGHNA, CDR2 YSLEER. The CDR3 coding sequence is TGCGCCAGCAGCCAAGAGGGGGTGGCCGCTTTCTTT. It codes for CASSQEGVAAFF.